Presented here are 27 T cell receptor beta chains from one specimen sequenced in a study of control samples from healthy donors and cancer patients. Measured with immunoSEQ multiplex PCR; TCRdb has only the in-frame clones, and not every one. In the table there are 75,000 to 95,000 clones, less than 90% of which are singletons. Input material: PBMCs. The receptors come from a woman between 45 and 60 years old with colorectal cancer.

This chain connects TRBV19 to TRBJ2-3, with a possible D match to TRBD2 (5 bases). Trimming pared 5 bases from V and 6 bases from J, leaving 12 bases between. The CDR3 has 13 amino acids. The germline V gene has CDR1 LNHDA and CDR2 SQIVND (reference sequence). The CDR3 here is CASSQGLRDTQYF. In DNA form, the CDR3 reads TGTGCCAGTAGTCAAGGACTCCGGGATACGCAGTATTTT.

The chain employs TRBV6-1 and TRBJ1-4; D remains ambiguous. The CDR3 has 13 residues. The V gene lost 3 bases and the J gene lost 8 bases, with 10 bases spanning the gap. Germline CDR1 MNHNS, CDR2 SASEGT. CDR3 in amino acids: CASSDLLKEKLFF. The CDR3, as DNA: TGTGCCAGCAGTGATCTACTGAAGGAAAAACTGTTTTTT.

This chain uses TRBV29-1 with TRBJ2-2, with D possibly TRBD1 on 6 matching bases. Germline V lookup: CDR1 SQVTM, CDR2 ANQGSEA. CDR3 length equals 13 residues. V was cut by 7 bases and J by 1 base, with 10 bases left in between. The CDR3: CSAGTLNTGELFF. CDR3 nucleotides: TGCAGCGCTGGGACACTGAACACCGGGGAGCTGTTTTTT.

This chain links TRBV6-5 with TRBJ1-6; D gene uncertain. Germline V gives CDR1 MNHEY, CDR2 SVGAGI. CDR3 length: 15 amino acids. Trimming left V 5 bases short and J 9 bases short, with 17 bases between. The CDR3 sequence is CASSPQDGSGSPLHF. In DNA, the CDR3 is TGTGCCAGCAGTCCCCAGGACGGATCCGGTTCACCCCTCCACTTT.

The rearrangement joins TRBV28 to TRBJ2-1; a weak D match, TRBD2 (6 bases). The V gene's germline CDR1 is MDHEN and CDR2 SYDVKM. CDR3 length: 16 residues. V lost 7 bases, J lost 7 bases, and 23 bases lay in between. The CDR3 nucleotides are TGTGCCAGCACCACCGGTGGGTTCGAAAGCGGGAATGAGCAGTTCTTC. This gives the protein CASTTGGFESGNEQFF.

The chain is built from TRBV7-9 and TRBJ1-2, with 8 positions matching TRBD1. V was pared by 4 bases and J by 7 bases, with 5 bases of the junction left unmatched. This CDR3 has 13 residues. Germline V gives CDR1 SEHNR, CDR2 FQNEAQ (reference sequence). CDR3 residues: CASSSGQVAGYTF. CDR3 nucleotide sequence: TGTGCCAGCAGCTCGGGACAGGTCGCTGGCTACACCTTC.

The rearrangement links TRBV7-9 to TRBJ2-1; 11 nucleotides align to TRBD2. This CDR3 has 19 amino acids. V shed 3 bases, J shed 7 bases, and the junction held 17 bases outside the gene matches. The V gene's germline CDR1 is SEHNR and CDR2 FQNEAQ (reference sequence). The CDR3 spells CASSLTSGAHPRRRNEQFF. DNA for the CDR3: TGTGCCAGCAGCTTGACTAGCGGGGCCCATCCGAGACGGAGGAATGAGCAGTTCTTC. The entire variable domain, with the rest obtained from reference TRBV7-9 and TRBJ2-1, is as follows: DTGVSQNPRHKITKRGQNVTFRCDPISEHNRLYWYRQTLGQGPEFLTYFQNEAQLEKSRLLSDRFSAERPKGSFSTLEIQRTEQGDSAMYLCASSLTSGAHPRRRNEQFFGPGTRLTVL.

The chain is built from TRBV19 and TRBJ1-6; unclear D gene. The germline CDR1 and CDR2 sequences are LNHDA and SQIVND (reference sequence). The CDR3 sequence is 15 residues long. Trimming took 3 bases from V and 5 from J, leaving 11 bases between them. The CDR3 DNA reads as TGTGCCAGTAGTATTGTCCTCTGGGATAATTCACCCCTCCACTTT. Translating it yields CASSIVLWDNSPLHF.

This chain connects TRBV7-2 to TRBJ2-5, with D tentatively TRBD2 (6 bases). Trimming took 3 bases from V and 2 from J, leaving 10 bases between them. CDR3 length equals 14 residues. The germline gives CDR1 SGHTA, CDR2 FQGNSA. The CDR3 protein is CASSLLAAQETQYF. The CDR3 DNA reads as TGTGCCAGCAGCTTGTTAGCGGCACAAGAGACCCAGTACTTC.

The J gene is TRBJ2-7, the V gene TRBV28; perhaps TRBD1 as D (6 bases). The V gene lost 6 bases and the J gene lost 3 bases, with 12 bases spanning the gap. Germline CDR1 is MDHEN and CDR2 is SYDVKM. The CDR3 sequence is 13 residues long. The CDR3 here is CASSLDRRYEQYV. As DNA, the CDR3 is TGTGCCAGCAGCCTCGACAGGCGCTACGAGCAGTACGTC.

The chain uses TRBV7-2 and TRBJ2-3, with 12 bases lining up with TRBD2. Trimming cost V 3 bases and J 2 bases; bases outside gene matches: 6. The CDR3 length is 17 residues. The germline V gene encodes CDR1 SGHTA and CDR2 FQGNSA. Here the CDR3 reads CASSLWTSGEVTDTQYF. The CDR3 bases are TGTGCCAGCAGCTTGTGGACTAGCGGGGAGGTCACAGATACGCAGTATTTT.

This chain links TRBV7-6 with TRBJ2-3; D is perhaps TRBD1 or TRBD2 (5 bases each). This CDR3 comprises 15 residues. Germline CDR1 SGHVS, CDR2 FNYEAQ. The V end lost 2 bases, the J end lost 3 bases, and 12 bases lay between the germline ends. The CDR3 DNA is TGTGCCAGCAGCTTATCCGGGACCCGGACAGATACGCAGTATTTT. Protein product: CASSLSGTRTDTQYF.

The CDR3 reads CASSLGEELGATEAFF. In DNA, the CDR3 is TGCGCCAGCAGCTTGGGTGAGGAACTGGGGGCCACTGAAGCTTTCTTT. The chain recombines TRBV5-1 with TRBJ1-1; D perhaps matches TRBD1 (6 bases). The CDR3 consists of 16 residues. CDR1 SGHRS and CDR2 YFSETQ come from the germline V gene. The V end lost 0 bases, the J end lost 4 bases, and 16 bases lay between the germline ends.

The rearrangement uses TRBV28 and TRBJ2-7, with 8 positions matching TRBD1. The junction had 5 bases not matched to a gene; V was cut back by 5 bases and J by 2 bases. Germline CDR1 and CDR2: MDHEN and SYDVKM. The CDR3 spans 14 residues. The chain's CDR3 is CASSVGTGAYEQYV. CDR3 nucleotide sequence: TGTGCCAGCAGTGTGGGGACAGGAGCCTACGAGCAGTACGTC.

CDR3 residues: CAWSVQGAGELFF. The CDR3 region has the DNA TGTGCCTGGAGTGTTCAGGGGGCCGGGGAGCTGTTTTTT. The chain is built from TRBV30 and TRBJ2-2; TRBD1 matches at 7 bases. The CDR3 loop spans 13 amino acids. Trimming at V came to 0 bases and at J to 6 bases, leaving 1 base not matched to a gene. The V gene's germline CDR1 is GTSNPN and CDR2 SVGIG (reference sequence).

This clone was detected only a few times. The CDR3 is CASILEAGIPEAFF. The CDR3 DNA is TGTGCCAGCATCTTAGAGGCAGGCATCCCTGAAGCTTTCTTT. This chain links TRBV6-5 with TRBJ1-1; D not certain. The V gene lost 7 bases and the J gene lost 6 bases, with 18 bases spanning the gap. This CDR3 comprises 14 residues. The germline V gene has CDR1 MNHEY and CDR2 SVGAGI.

The rearrangement uses TRBV24-1 and TRBJ2-1, with TRBD2 matching 10 bases. The germline CDR1 and CDR2 sequences are KGHDR and SFDVKD. The CDR3 contains 15 residues. J gave up 4 bases and V 8 bases, and 7 bases lay outside the gene matches. The CDR3 loop reads CATMGVSGGYNEQFF. CDR3 coding DNA: TGTGCCACCATGGGGGTTAGCGGGGGGTACAATGAGCAGTTCTTC.

This chain uses TRBV5-1 with TRBJ2-5; either TRBD1 or TRBD2 may fit D (6 bases each). The V end was cut by 6 bases, the J end by 0 bases, with 12 bases between. This CDR3 has 14 residues. Germline V lookup: CDR1 SGHRS, CDR2 YFSETQ. The CDR3 loop is CASKRAGDQETQYF. The CDR3 DNA reads TGCGCCAGCAAGCGGGCAGGGGACCAAGAGACCCAGTACTTC.

In this sample, this clone turned up once. The V gene is TRBV19, the J gene TRBJ1-4; a possible D gene is TRBD1 (5 bases). Trimming shortened V by 8 bases and J by 0 bases, and 10 bases separated the two germline ends. The germline gives CDR1 LNHDA, CDR2 SQIVND (reference sequence). This CDR3 is 14 amino acids long. The CDR3 bases are TGTGCCAGTCAAAGGGGTGCAACTAATGAAAAACTGTTTTTT. Protein product: CASQRGATNEKLFF.

Only one count was recorded for this clone. V and J are TRBV6-2 or TRBV6-3 and TRBJ2-3; D perhaps matches TRBD1 (6 bases). The germline V gene has CDR1 MNHEY and CDR2 SVGEGT. The CDR3 totals 16 residues. Trimming removed 2 bases at V and 1 base at J, with 13 bases between. This chain's CDR3 is CASSYGSAGGTDTQYF. CDR3 nucleotides: TGTGCCAGCAGTTACGGTTCGGCAGGGGGCACAGATACGCAGTATTTT.

This clone appeared once. J is TRBJ1-2 and V is TRBV6-5, with unresolved D. Trimming left V 0 bases short and J 8 bases short, with 10 bases between. The CDR3 loop spans 13 amino acids. Germline assignment: CDR1 MNHEY and CDR2 SVGAGI. DNA of the CDR3: TGTGCCAGCAGTTACTCGAACGGGGAAGGCTACACCTTC. It is translated as CASSYSNGEGYTF.

This chain connects TRBV6-1 to TRBJ2-2, with D possibly being TRBD1 or TRBD2 (6 bases each). The germline V gene encodes CDR1 MNHNS and CDR2 SASEGT. This CDR3 has 16 residues. The V gene lost 4 bases and the J gene lost 4 bases, with 16 bases spanning the gap. DNA of the CDR3: TGTGCCAGCAGTGTGCCCGGGGGCCGTAGCACCGGGGAGCTGTTTTTT. It codes for CASSVPGGRSTGELFF.

V is TRBV7-3 and J is TRBJ2-1; no clear D. Per the germline V gene, CDR1 is SGHTA and CDR2 is FQGTGA. This CDR3 contains 15 residues. The germline V and J ends were trimmed by 5 bases and 4 bases, with 15 bases remaining between them. In DNA form, the CDR3 reads TGTGCCAGCAGCACCACGGTTGGGAAATACAATGAGCAGTTCTTC. This encodes CASSTTVGKYNEQFF.

J is TRBJ1-4 and V is TRBV5-8, with unresolved D. Trimming removed 0 bases from V and 3 bases from J, with 12 bases in between. The CDR3 sequence is 16 residues long. The V gene's germline CDR1 is SGHTS and CDR2 YDEGEE. The CDR3 spells CASSLAGRTPNEKLFF. In DNA, the CDR3 is TGTGCCAGCAGCTTGGCCGGCCGCACCCCTAATGAAAAACTGTTTTTT.

The V and J genes are TRBV5-1 and TRBJ2-3; D call uncertain. V was clipped by 5 bases and J by 2 bases, with 15 bases between them. CDR1 and CDR2 (germline): SGHRS, YFSETQ. The CDR3 totals 15 residues. DNA for the CDR3: TGCGCCAGCAGGACCCGCAGTCTAAACACAGATACGCAGTATTTT. Translating gives CASRTRSLNTDTQYF. Full variable domain (remainder filled in from reference TRBV5-1 and TRBJ2-3): KAGVTQTPRYLIKTRGQQVTLSCSPISGHRSVSWYQQTPGQGLQFLFEYFSETQRNKGNFPGRFSGRQFSNSRSEMNVSTLELGDSALYLCASRTRSLNTDTQYFGPGTRLTVL.

This chain uses TRBV9 with TRBJ1-1; maybe TRBD1 (6 bases). Germline lookup yields CDR1 SGDLS and CDR2 YYNGEE. This CDR3 is built from 17 residues. V lost 2 bases to trimming and J lost 2 bases, with 19 bases between them. CDR3 nucleotide sequence: TGTGCCAGCAGCGTCGGGGGAGGAGGACAGATTAACACTGAAGCTTTCTTT. It specifies CASSVGGGGQINTEAFF.

The chain uses TRBV21-1 and TRBJ2-7. TRBV21-1 is designated a pseudogene. This CDR3 has 14 residues. For the CDR3, the DNA is TGTGCCAGCAGCAAAGGGGCGGCGTCCTACGAGCAGTACGTC. Amino acid sequence: CASSKGAASYEQYV.